The 14 T cell receptor beta chains below were found in one sample sequenced in a study of identical twins. TCRdb recomputed calls from the 5' RACE reads with MiXCR, one row per CDR3 protein. The repertoire holds around 1.7 million distinct CDR3 sequences, about 32% seen once, with about 0.25% in the top ten. Sequences were obtained from cord blood. These receptors all come from a newborn girl in good health.

The chain links TRBV20-1 to TRBJ2-1; 8 positions agree with TRBD1. Germline V CDR1 and CDR2: DFQATT, SNEGSKA (reference sequence). CDR3 length: 18 residues. The J segment lost 2 bases and the V segment lost 1 base, leaving 13 bases of the junction unmatched. Here the CDR3 DNA reads TGCAGTGCTAGAGCGGACAGGGATCCCTTATTTCCCTACAATGAGCAGTTCTTC. Its protein product is CSARADRDPLFPYNEQFF.

This clonotype was counted between two and nine times. The gene calls are TRBV5-4 and TRBJ2-1; TRBD2 agrees at 10 bases. The J segment lost 5 bases and the V segment lost 1 base, leaving 6 bases of the junction unmatched. Germline V gene lookup returns CDR1 SGHNT and CDR2 YYREEE (reference sequence). CDR3 length: 16 residues. As DNA, the CDR3 is TGTGCCAGCAGCTTGTACCTAGCGGGGGCGGACAATGAGCAGTTCTTC. Protein product: CASSLYLAGADNEQFF. The full variable domain, with the rest looked up from reference TRBV5-4 and TRBJ2-1, is ETGVTQSPTHLIKTRGQQVTLRCSSQSGHNTVSWYQQALGQGPQFIFQYYREEENGRGNFPPRFSGLQFPNYSSELNVNALELDDSALYLCASSLYLAGADNEQFFGPGTRLTVL.

This clonotype was seen a few times. CDR3 loop: CASSLKAGYGYTF. DNA for the CDR3: TGCGCCAGCAGCTTGAAGGCGGGCTATGGCTACACCTTC. The chain is built from TRBV5-1 and TRBJ1-2; D is unclear. V was cut by 1 base and J by 4 bases, with 8 bases left in between. The CDR3 is made up of 13 amino acids. From germline, CDR1 is SGHRS and CDR2 YFSETQ.

This clonotype was observed many times. The chain carries TRBV5-1 and TRBJ2-1, with D unclear. This CDR3 contains 11 residues. CDR1 and CDR2 from the germline V gene are SGHRS and YFSETQ. V gave up 0 bases and J gave up 10 bases, with 5 bases separating them. In DNA form, the CDR3 reads TGCGCCAGCAGCTTGGATCGGGAGCAGTTCTTC. This codes for CASSLDREQFF.

The V gene is TRBV7-2, the J gene TRBJ2-2, with D possibly being TRBD2 (6 bases). Per germline, CDR1 SGHTA and CDR2 FQGNSA. The CDR3 has 16 amino acids. With 0 bases removed from V and 5 bases from J, the gap between germline ends came to 13 bases. DNA of the CDR3: TGTGCCAGCAGCTTAGCGCAGGCTAGCGATACCGGGGAGCTGTTTTTT. Translated: CASSLAQASDTGELFF.

This clonotype was counted many times. The DNA of the CDR3 is TGTGCCAGCAGTGAACTAGGGCAAGAGACCCAGTACTTC. Translated: CASSELGQETQYF. This chain uses TRBV2 with TRBJ2-5, with unresolved D. Trimming took 2 bases from V and 2 from J, leaving 6 bases between them. This CDR3 has 13 amino acids. The germline V gene has CDR1 SNHLY and CDR2 FYNNEI.

The chain combines TRBV20-1 with TRBJ2-7; 8 bases are a match to TRBD1. Trimming removed 0 bases from V and 4 bases from J; junction bases left unmatched: 5. This CDR3 has 14 amino acids. The germline CDR1 and CDR2 sequences are DFQATT and SNEGSKA (reference sequence). The CDR3 here is CSARDPDREYEQYF. The CDR3 coding sequence is TGCAGTGCTAGAGATCCGGACAGGGAATACGAGCAGTACTTC.

In this sample, this clonotype turned up a few times. The rearrangement uses TRBV4-1 and TRBJ2-3, with 12 nucleotides matching TRBD2. Trimming cost V 0 bases and J 0 bases; bases outside gene matches: 10. This CDR3 spans 20 amino acids. Germline CDR1 and CDR2: MGHRA and YSYEKL. The CDR3 here is CASSQDKRSSGRGSTDTQYF. The CDR3 DNA reads TGCGCCAGCAGCCAAGATAAGAGGTCTAGCGGGAGGGGTAGCACAGATACGCAGTATTTT.

This sequence joins TRBV25-1 and TRBJ2-7; a possible D gene is TRBD1 (6 bases). The CDR3 is made up of 14 amino acids. The ends were cut back, 8 bases at V and 3 bases at J, with 17 bases in the middle. Germline CDR1 reads MGHDK; CDR2 reads SYGVNS. The CDR3 spells CASQSPGDVYEQYF. Here the CDR3 DNA reads TGTGCCAGCCAGTCGCCAGGGGACGTCTACGAGCAGTACTTC.

This sequence joins TRBV28 and TRBJ2-5; D is tentatively TRBD1 or TRBD2 (5 bases each). The CDR3 runs 13 residues. The V gene's germline CDR1 is MDHEN and CDR2 SYDVKM. V lost 3 bases and J 4 bases, leaving 9 bases between the germline ends. Here the CDR3 DNA reads TGTGCCAGCAGTTTTCCCGGGACAGAGACCCAGTACTTC. Amino acids: CASSFPGTETQYF.

V and J are TRBV28 and TRBJ2-1; weak D call: TRBD2 (5 bases). Trimming took off 4 bases at V and 3 bases at J, with 13 bases between the two ends. Germline loops: CDR1 MDHEN, CDR2 SYDVKM. There are 15 residues in the CDR3. DNA for the CDR3: TGTGCCAGCAGTTCCATGGACGGGAACTACAATGAGCAGTTCTTC. Protein product: CASSSMDGNYNEQFF.

Comments on this clonotype: The junction and the germline gene differ at one end; a read error may be behind it. V and J are TRBV20-1 and TRBJ2-1; D is possibly TRBD2 (6 bases). Germline CDR1 is DFQATT and CDR2 is SNEGSKA (reference sequence). The CDR3 has 13 residues. The CDR3 reads CGAGSRVGDEQFF. The CDR3 bases are TGCGGTGCGGGGAGCAGGGTAGGGGATGAGCAGTTCTTC.

In this sample, this clonotype turned up many times. CDR3 sequence (DNA): TGTGCCAGCAGTTTTCGGCGTCACCCCCGCAATGAGCAGTTCTTC. Protein product: CASSFRRHPRNEQFF. The J gene is TRBJ2-1, the V gene TRBV28; unclear D gene. Between the trimmed V and J ends, which lost 3 bases and 6 bases, there was a span of 15 bases. The CDR3 consists of 15 residues. CDR1 is MDHEN and CDR2 is SYDVKM in the germline V gene.

This chain links TRBV7-2 with TRBJ1-6; weak D call: TRBD1 (5 bases). V was clipped by 1 base and J by 6 bases, with 10 bases between them. This CDR3 is built from 15 residues. Germline lookup yields CDR1 SGHTA and CDR2 FQGNSA. CDR3 sequence: CASSLVGEFNSPLHF. DNA of the CDR3: TGTGCCAGCAGCTTAGTAGGGGAATTTAATTCACCCCTCCACTTT.